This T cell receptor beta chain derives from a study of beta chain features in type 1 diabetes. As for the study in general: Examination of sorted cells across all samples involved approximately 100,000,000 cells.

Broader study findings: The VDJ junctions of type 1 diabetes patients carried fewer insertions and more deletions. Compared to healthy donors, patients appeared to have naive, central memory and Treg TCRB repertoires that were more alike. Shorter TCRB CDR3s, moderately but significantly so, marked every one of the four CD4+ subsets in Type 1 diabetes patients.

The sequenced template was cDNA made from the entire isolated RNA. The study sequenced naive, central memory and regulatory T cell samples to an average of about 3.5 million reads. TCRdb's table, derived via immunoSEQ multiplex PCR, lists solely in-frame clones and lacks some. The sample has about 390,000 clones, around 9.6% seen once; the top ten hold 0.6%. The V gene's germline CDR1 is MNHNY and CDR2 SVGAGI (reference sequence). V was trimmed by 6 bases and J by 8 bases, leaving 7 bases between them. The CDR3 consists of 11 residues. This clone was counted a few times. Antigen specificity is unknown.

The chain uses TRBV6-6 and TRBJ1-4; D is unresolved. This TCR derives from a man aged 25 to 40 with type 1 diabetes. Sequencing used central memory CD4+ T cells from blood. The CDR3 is CASRLEEKLFF. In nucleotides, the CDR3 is TGTGCCAGCAGGTTGGAGGAAAAACTGTTTTTT.